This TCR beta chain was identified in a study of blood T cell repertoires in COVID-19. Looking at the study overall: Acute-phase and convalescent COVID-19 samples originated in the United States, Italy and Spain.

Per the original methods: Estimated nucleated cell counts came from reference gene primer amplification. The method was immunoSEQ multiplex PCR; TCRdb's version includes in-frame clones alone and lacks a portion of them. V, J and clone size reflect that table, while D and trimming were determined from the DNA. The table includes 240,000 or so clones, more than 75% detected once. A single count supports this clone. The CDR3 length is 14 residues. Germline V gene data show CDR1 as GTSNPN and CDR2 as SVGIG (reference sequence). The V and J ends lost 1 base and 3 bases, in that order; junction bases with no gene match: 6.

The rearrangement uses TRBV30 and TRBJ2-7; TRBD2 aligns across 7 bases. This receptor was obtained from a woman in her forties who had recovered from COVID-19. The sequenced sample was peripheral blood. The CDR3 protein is CAWSGGGSDYEQYF. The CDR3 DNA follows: TGTGCCTGGAGTGGGGGGGGTTCGGACTACGAGCAGTACTTC.